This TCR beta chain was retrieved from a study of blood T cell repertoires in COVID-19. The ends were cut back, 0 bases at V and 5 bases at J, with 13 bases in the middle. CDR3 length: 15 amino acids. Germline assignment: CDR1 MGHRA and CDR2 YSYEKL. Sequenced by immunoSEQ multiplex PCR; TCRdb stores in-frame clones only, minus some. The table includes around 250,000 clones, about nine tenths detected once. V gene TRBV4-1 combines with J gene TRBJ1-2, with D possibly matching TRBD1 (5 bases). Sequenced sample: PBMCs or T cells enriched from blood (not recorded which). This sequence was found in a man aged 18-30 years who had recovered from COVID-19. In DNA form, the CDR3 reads TGCGCCAGCAGCCAAGATGCCCGACAGCCTTATGGCTACACCTTC. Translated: CASSQDARQPYGYTF.